This T cell receptor (beta chain) is from a study of cytomegalovirus exposure and HLA in healthy donors. This clone was seen just once. Its specificity is unknown. Primers for the PCR totalled 60 Vbeta and 13 Jbeta. Measured with immunoSEQ multiplex PCR; TCRdb has only the in-frame clones, and not every one. This sample carries under 200,000 clones, approximately 78% of them seen once, and the ten largest clones take around 1.7%. General study results and limits: The dataset shows that most TCR sequences were rare, while some public TCRs occurred in many donors.

This CDR3 has 14 amino acids. Trimming removed 5 bases from V and 5 bases from J, with 13 bases in between. The germline CDR1 and CDR2 sequences are MNHEY and SVGAGI. The clonotype originates from a woman younger than 35 in good health and CMV-seronegative. The sample was PBMCs. V is TRBV6-5 and J is TRBJ2-1, with D possibly being TRBD2 (6 bases). CDR3 nucleotide sequence: TGTGCCAGCAGTAGACTAGGCGTTAACAATGAGCAGTTCTTC. Translated: CASSRLGVNNEQFF.